This T cell receptor (beta chain) was profiled in a study of CD8 T cells in Susac syndrome. Random hexamers served to reverse transcribe roughly 0.45 to 1 ug RNA. TCRdb fed the immunoSEQ multiplex PCR reads into MiXCR, producing one record per CDR3 protein. The sample contains about 300,000 distinct CDR3 sequences, approximately 85% of which appear only once. The germline V gene encodes CDR1 SGHDN and CDR2 FVKESK. Germline trimming cut 4 bases from V and 7 bases from J; bases unmatched to any gene: 12. The CDR3 extends over 15 amino acids. The source is a human donor with multiple sclerosis. Material for sequencing was CD8+ T cells from PBMCs. The V call is TRBV14, the J call TRBJ2-5, with TRBD1 matching over 7 bases. CDR3 DNA: TGTGCCAGCAGCCCACCTTTGGGAAGGGGGCTGACCCAGTACTTC. Translation gives CASSPPLGRGLTQYF. The full variable domain, completed using reference TRBV14 and TRBJ2-5, is EAGVTQFPSHSVIEKGQTVTLRCDPISGHDNLYWYRRVMGKEIKFLLHFVKESKQDESGMPNNRFLAERTGGTYSTLKVQPAELEDSGVYFCASSPPLGRGLTQYFGPGTRLLVL.